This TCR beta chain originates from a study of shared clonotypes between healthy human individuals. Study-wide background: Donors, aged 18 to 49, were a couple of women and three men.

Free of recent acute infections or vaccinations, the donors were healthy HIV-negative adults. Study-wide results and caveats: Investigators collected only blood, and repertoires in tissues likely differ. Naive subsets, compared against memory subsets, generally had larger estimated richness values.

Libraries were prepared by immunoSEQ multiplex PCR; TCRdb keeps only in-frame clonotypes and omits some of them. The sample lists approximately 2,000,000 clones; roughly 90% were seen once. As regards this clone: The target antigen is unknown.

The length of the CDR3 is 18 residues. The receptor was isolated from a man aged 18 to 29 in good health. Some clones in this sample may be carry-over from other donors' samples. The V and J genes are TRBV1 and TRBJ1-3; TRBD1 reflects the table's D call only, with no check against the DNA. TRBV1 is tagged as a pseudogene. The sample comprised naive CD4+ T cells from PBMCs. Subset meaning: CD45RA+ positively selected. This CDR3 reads CTSSQALPRQGPGNTIYF. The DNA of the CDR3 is TGCACCAGCAGCCAAGCCCTACCACGACAGGGTCCTGGAAACACCATATATTTT.